Listed below are T cell receptor beta chains from one sample, sequenced in a study of CD8+CD57+ T cells in acquired aplastic anemia. MiXCR, run by TCRdb on the reads, gives a single entry per CDR3 protein. Of approximately 150,000 distinct CDR3 sequences in the sample, over 40% were seen once. Sample: sorted CD4+, CD8+, or CD8+CD57+ T cells (not recorded which) from PBMCs. The receptors shown here come from a human donor with aplastic anemia. CDR3s include the opening cysteine and the closing phenylalanine or tryptophan. A D gene is named only where the DNA matches it firmly. Clone size is not always given. Where it is, it says once, few, many or a class for expanded clones.

size	length	D	V	J	CDR3	DNA
many	12	.	TRBV20-1	TRBJ2-5	CSASARLGTQYF	TGCAGTGCTAGTGCCCGTTTGGGGACCCAGTACTTC
.	14	TRBD1	TRBV19	TRBJ1-2	CASSTERGRNGYTF	TGTGCCAGTAGTACCGAGAGGGGGCGGAATGGTTACACCTTC
many	15	.	TRBV6-1	TRBJ1-3	CASSEGPPSGNTIYF	TGTGCCAGCAGTGAAGGGCCTCCCTCTGGAAACACCATATATTTT
.	13	.	TRBV20-1	TRBJ2-7	CSARDSGGREQYF	TGCAGTGCTAGGGATTCGGGTGGGAGGGAGCAGTACTTC
many	19	TRBD2	TRBV10-3	TRBJ2-1	CAISESIAGRASSYNEQFF	TGTGCCATCAGTGAGTCGATTGCGGGGAGGGCCTCCTCCTACAATGAGCAGTTCTTC
few	13	.	TRBV12-3/TRBV12-4	TRBJ1-2	CASSKAGAYGYAF	TGTGCCAGCAGTAAGGCAGGGGCATATGGCTACGCCTTC
few	14	TRBD1	TRBV2	TRBJ1-2	CASSPTRTGQGYTF	TGTGCCAGCAGTCCCACGCGGACAGGGCAAGGCTACACCTTC
once	16	.	TRBV5-5	TRBJ2-2	CASSSKDTENTGELFF	TGTGCCAGCAGCTCAAAGGATACAGAGAACACCGGGGAGCTGTTTTTT
.	17	TRBD2	TRBV15	TRBJ2-1	CATSSSTSGGTVGGQFF	TGTGCCACCAGCAGCTCAACTAGCGGGGGGACGGTTGGGGGGCAGTTCTTC
many	11	.	TRBV6-1	TRBJ1-1	CASMEGPEAFF	TGTGCCAGCATGGAGGGCCCCGAAGCTTTCTTT
few	15	.	TRBV4-1	TRBJ2-6	CASSQDGGGANALTF	TGTGCCAGCAGCCAAGACGGCGGTGGGGCCAACGCCCTGACTTTC
many	17	TRBD2	TRBV7-2	TRBJ2-4	CASSPLGGSRIVNIQYF	TGTGCCAGCAGCCCCCTCGGCGGGAGTCGAATCGTAAACATTCAGTACTTC
many	16	TRBD2	TRBV6-6	TRBJ2-6	CASSSLAEAGANVLTF	TGTGCCAGCAGTTCCCTAGCGGAAGCTGGGGCCAACGTCCTGACTTTC
many	15	.	TRBV7-2	TRBJ1-5	CASSTGLISNQPQHF	TGTGCCAGCAGCACGGGACTGATTAGCAATCAGCCCCAGCATTTT
.	14	.	TRBV2	TRBJ1-6	CASRPWDGNSPLHF	TGTGCCAGCAGGCCATGGGACGGTAATTCACCCCTCCACTTT
.	17	.	TRBV19	TRBJ2-7	CASTPSLIASSSYEQYF	TGTGCCAGTACCCCTTCCCTAATAGCCTCGTCCTCCTACGAGCAGTACTTC
.	16	TRBD1	TRBV5-1	TRBJ2-7	CASSWNGQGGSYEQYF	TGCGCCAGCAGCTGGAATGGACAGGGGGGCTCCTACGAGCAGTACTTC
.	13	.	TRBV19	TRBJ1-1	CASRGAGTTQAFF	TGTGCCAGTAGGGGGGCGGGGACGACACAAGCTTTCTTT
.	14	.	TRBV7-3	TRBJ2-5	CASSTSDPPRTQYF	TGTGCCAGCAGCACCTCGGACCCTCCGAGGACCCAGTACTTC